The clone carrying this TCR beta chain was picked up many times. TCR beta VDJ and CDR3 were profiled, and genomic DNA was the template. TCRdb ran MiXCR on the reads and lists one entry per CDR3 protein. This sample has 400,000 to 500,000 distinct CDR3 sequences, with 60% to 80% found just once. This record comes from a study of CD8+CD57+ T cells in acquired aplastic anemia. The material sequenced was sorted CD4+, CD8+, or CD8+CD57+ T cells (not recorded which) from PBMCs. The source of this sequence is a human donor in good health, serving as a control.

The CDR3 DNA follows: TGTGCCAGCAGCCAGGTAGGAGGGAATGAGCAGTTCTTC. As protein: CASSQVGGNEQFF. The chain employs TRBV14 and TRBJ2-1, with D possibly TRBD2 on 6 matching bases. The length of the CDR3 is 13 residues. Germline CDR1 reads SGHDN; CDR2 reads FVKESK. Trimming took 3 bases from V and 7 from J, leaving 10 bases between them.